This T cell receptor (beta chain) was documented in a study of blood T cell repertoires in COVID-19 (dated by TCRdb to the early 2020s). For the wider study: Samples from collaborators originated in the United States, Italy and Spain and spanned both the acute and convalescent phases of COVID-19. The repertoires were made available in a free public database intended to serve as a resource for research on the immune response to SARS-CoV-2. The sample metadata nearly always contained a de-identified subject ID, COVID-19 status, age in years and sex. The prospective study material was composed of cDNA or gDNA derived from T cells, B-cell-depleted T cells, or PBMCs. Subjects who had been exposed to COVID-19, were actively infected with it, or had recovered from it provided the deeply sampled blood TCRbeta repertoires that made up the dataset. Samples came from the ongoing ImmuneRACE study (first 160 participants) plus 1,254 subjects from 6 global collaborators. HLA class I and class II types, where available, came from metadata supplied by the sample provider rather than from assay-based typing. General conclusions and limits of the study: Clinical and demographic metadata were provided uncurated, with the amount varying by source and participant.

This clone has just one count. The antigen it recognizes is unknown. No much larger clone exists at a distance of one base, and base qualities are not known. Each collaborating institution followed its own protocols to collect whole blood in K2EDTA tubes. For TCRbeta analysis, collaborators shipped samples as frozen whole blood, isolated PBMCs, or DNA extracted from either of those sample types. TCRbeta CDR3 regions were amplified from genomic DNA using the immunoSEQ Assay, a bias-controlled multiplex PCR. On the authors' methods: The number of nucleated cells in each sample was estimated by amplification of reference gene primers within the assay. Sequence reads were collapsed and filtered to measure the absolute abundance of every unique TCRbeta CDR3 rearrangement. For each sample, productive Simpson clonality was calculated by taking the square root of Simpson's diversity index across productive rearrangements. The table was pulled from immuneACCESS by TCRdb, which kept in-frame rearrangements only. Such tables lose some clones; where checked, under half of the loss comes from unresolved V genes, and the rest has no known cause. D and trimming were read from the DNA, whereas the V and J calls and clone size are those reported in that table. This sample holds 90,000 to 100,000 clones; 75% to 85% were observed only once. The top ten constitute around 24% of the sample.

Inclusive of the bounding cysteine and phenylalanine, the CDR3 is 13 residues long. The CDR3 DNA has 39 bases and is translated from base 1. V was cut back by 0 bases and J by 4 bases, leaving a gap of 4 bases between them. Via the germline V gene, CDR1 is LGHNA and CDR2 YSLEER. This receptor was obtained from a man aged 70 or older with acute or convalescent COVID-19. The rearranged chain carries TRBV4-3 and TRBJ2-1; there is no confident call for the D gene. The sequenced material came from peripheral blood. The CDR3 has the sequence CASSQDNYNEQFF. The nucleotide sequence is TGCGCCAGCAGCCAAGATAATTACAATGAGCAGTTCTTC.